The present TCR beta chain was sequenced within a study of CD8+CD57+ T cells in acquired aplastic anemia. Genomic DNA, serving as template, underwent TCR beta VDJ and CDR3 profiling. MiXCR, run by TCRdb on the reads, gives a single entry per CDR3 protein. This table holds roughly 500,000 distinct CDR3 sequences, around 32% found once. This clonotype was seen at least ten times. V lost 3 bases, J lost 3 bases, and 12 bases lay in between. The CDR3 loop spans 13 amino acids. CDR1 DFQATT and CDR2 SNEGSKA come from the germline V gene (reference sequence). CD8+CD57+ cell expansion had been shown by flow cytometry in patients chosen for sequencing.

The sequencing sample was made of sorted CD4+, CD8+, or CD8+CD57+ T cells (not recorded which) from PBMCs. The sequence derives from a human donor with aplastic anemia. The chain employs TRBV20-1 and TRBJ2-7; D gene unclear. The CDR3 DNA sequence: TGCAGTGCTAGGGTCCAAAGCAACTACGAGCAGTACTTC. It encodes CSARVQSNYEQYF.